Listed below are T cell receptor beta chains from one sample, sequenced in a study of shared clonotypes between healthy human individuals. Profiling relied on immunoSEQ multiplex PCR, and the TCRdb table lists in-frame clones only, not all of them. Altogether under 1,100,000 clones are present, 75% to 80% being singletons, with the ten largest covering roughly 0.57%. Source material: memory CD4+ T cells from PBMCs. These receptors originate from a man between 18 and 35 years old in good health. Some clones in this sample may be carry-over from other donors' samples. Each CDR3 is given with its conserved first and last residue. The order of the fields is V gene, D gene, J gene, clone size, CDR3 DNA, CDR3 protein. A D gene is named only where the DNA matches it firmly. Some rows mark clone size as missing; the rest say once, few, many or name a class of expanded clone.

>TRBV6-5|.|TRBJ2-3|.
TGTGCCAGCCAGCTCATAGCGGCGGGCCTCCCCTATTTT
CASQLIAAGLPYF
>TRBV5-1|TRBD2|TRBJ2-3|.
TGCGCCAGCAGCGGGGGACTAGCGGGAGTAATGGATACGCAGTATTTT
CASSGGLAGVMDTQYF
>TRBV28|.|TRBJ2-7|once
TGTGCCAGCAGTTTTACGGGGAGGAACGAGCAGTACTTC
CASSFTGRNEQYF
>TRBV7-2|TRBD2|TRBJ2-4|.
TGTGCCAGCAGCCCGTGGGCGGGAGGGGGAACCAAAAACATTCAGTACTTC
CASSPWAGGGTKNIQYF
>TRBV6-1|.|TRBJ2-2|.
TGTGCCAGCAGTGCGGACGATAGGGCCACCGGGGAGCTGTTTTTT
CASSADDRATGELFF
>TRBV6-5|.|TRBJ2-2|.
TGTGCCAGCAGTTACGGCCAGGCGGTCGGGGAGCTGTTTTTT
CASSYGQAVGELFF
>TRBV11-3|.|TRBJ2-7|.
TGTGCCAGCAGTTCTCGTGGGAGAACCGAGCAGTACTTC
CASSSRGRTEQYF
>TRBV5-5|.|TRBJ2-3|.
TGTGCCAGCAGCTTGGTTGGAGGGACAGCCGCTGATACGCAGTATTTT
CASSLVGGTAADTQYF
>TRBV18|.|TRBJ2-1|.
TGTGCCAGCTCACCAGGCGGGGTATACAATGAGCAGTTCTTC
CASSPGGVYNEQFF
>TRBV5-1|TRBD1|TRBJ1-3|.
TGCGCCAGCTTCCCGGGACAGGGAAACACCATATATTTT
CASFPGQGNTIYF
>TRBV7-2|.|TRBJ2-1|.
TGTGCCAGCAGCTTAAATGGGGCCCTCTCTGGCGATGAGCAGTTCTTC
CASSLNGALSGDEQFF
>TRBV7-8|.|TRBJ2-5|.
TGTGCCAGCAGCCGAGGAGAGGGGGAGACCCAGTACTTC
CASSRGEGETQYF
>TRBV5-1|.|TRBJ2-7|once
TGCGCCAGCAGCTTGGGGGTCCAGGGTGGCTCCTACGAGCAGTACTTC
CASSLGVQGGSYEQYF
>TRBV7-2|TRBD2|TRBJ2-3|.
TGTGCCAGCAGCTCAGGAAGACTAGCGGGAGCTGATACGCAGTATTTT
CASSSGRLAGADTQYF
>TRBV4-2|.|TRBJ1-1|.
TGTGCCAGCAGCCCCAATAGTGGGGCGGGGACTGAAGCTTTCTTT
CASSPNSGAGTEAFF
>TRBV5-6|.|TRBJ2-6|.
TGTGCCAGCAGCTTGGAGGCCCACCGCTCTGGGGCCAACGTCCTGACTTTC
CASSLEAHRSGANVLTF
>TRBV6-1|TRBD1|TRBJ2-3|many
TGTGCCAGCAGCAAGACCTGGACAGGGGAAGATACGCAGTATTTT
CASSKTWTGEDTQYF
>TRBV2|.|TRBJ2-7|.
TGTGCCAGCGGGAGAGAATACGAGCAGTACTTC
CASGREYEQYF
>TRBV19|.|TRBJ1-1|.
TGTGCCAGTAGGATACAGGGGAACACTGAAGCTTTCTTT
CASRIQGNTEAFF
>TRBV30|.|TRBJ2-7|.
TGTGCCTGGAGTCCAGGGGACTTTCACTACGAGCAGTACTTC
CAWSPGDFHYEQYF
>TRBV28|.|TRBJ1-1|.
TGTGCCAGCAGTTTAAGGGTTTTGACTGAAGCTTTCTTT
CASSLRVLTEAFF
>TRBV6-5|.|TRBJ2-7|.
TGTGCCAGCAGTTTGAAGTTGCCCCCCTACGAGCAGTACTTC
CASSLKLPPYEQYF
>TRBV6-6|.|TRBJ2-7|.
TGTGCCAGCGCTGAAAGTGGGACCCACTACGAGCAGTACTTC
CASAESGTHYEQYF
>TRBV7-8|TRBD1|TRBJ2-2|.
TGTGCCAGCAGCCCAGGGACAGGAGTTCCACCCGGGGAGCTGTTTTTT
CASSPGTGVPPGELFF
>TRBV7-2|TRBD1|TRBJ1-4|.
TGTGCCAGCAGCTCATATGGACAGGGGTTTACTAATGAAAAACTGTTTTTT
CASSSYGQGFTNEKLFF
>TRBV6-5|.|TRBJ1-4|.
TGTGCCAGCAGTTACGGGACTAATGAAAAACTGTTTTTT
CASSYGTNEKLFF
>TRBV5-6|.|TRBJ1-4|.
TGTGCCAGCAGCCCCAGGATGACAACTAATGAAAAACTGTTTTTT
CASSPRMTTNEKLFF
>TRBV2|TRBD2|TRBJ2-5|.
TGTGCCAGCAGTGGTGCGGGAGGGCCTGGGGAGACCCAGTACTTC
CASSGAGGPGETQYF
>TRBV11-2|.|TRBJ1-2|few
TGTGCCAGCAGCTTAGGTGGGAAGGTTTACACCTTC
CASSLGGKVYTF
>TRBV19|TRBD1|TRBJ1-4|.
TGTGCCAGTAGAGGACTTCTGGGACAGGCGACCAACCTGTTTTTT
CASRGLLGQATNLFF
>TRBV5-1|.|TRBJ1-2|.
TGCGCCAGCAGCTTTGGGGGCGCGGGCGGCTACACCTTC
CASSFGGAGGYTF
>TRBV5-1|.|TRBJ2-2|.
TGCGCCAGCAGCCGTACACGGGACACCGGAAACGGGGAGCTGTTTTTT
CASSRTRDTGNGELFF
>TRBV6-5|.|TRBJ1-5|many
TGTGCCAGCAGCCGGGATTTTAGCAATCAGCCCCAGCATTTT
CASSRDFSNQPQHF
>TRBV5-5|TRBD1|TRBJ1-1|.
TGTGCCAGCAGCTTCCTGACAGGGAGTACTGAAGCTTTCTTT
CASSFLTGSTEAFF
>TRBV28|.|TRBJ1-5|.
TGTGCCAGCAACCCTGGGTTTTGGAGCAATCAGCCCCAGCATTTT
CASNPGFWSNQPQHF
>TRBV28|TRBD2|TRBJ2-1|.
TGTGCCAGCAGGCCCCCTCGGCGGGAGCACAATGAGCAGTTCTTC
CASRPPRREHNEQFF
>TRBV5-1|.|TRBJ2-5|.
TGCGCCAGCAGCTTGACGGGCCCCCAAGAGACCCAGTACTTC
CASSLTGPQETQYF